Shown below are 26 T cell receptor beta chains from a single sample sequenced in a study of response to subunit inactivated influenza vaccine. TCRdb reanalysed the RT-PCR reads using MiXCR and keeps one entry per CDR3 protein. The table has about 300,000 distinct CDR3 sequences, just over 20% seen once. Sequenced material: PBMCs from blood, taken about 20 months after vaccination. These receptors were obtained from a man aged 45 to 75 who received an inactivated influenza vaccine.

Many counts were recorded for this clonotype. The rearrangement links TRBV18 to TRBJ1-2; 8 bases line up with TRBD1. This CDR3 is built from 14 residues. Unmatched junction bases numbered 5, after V lost 4 bases and J lost 4 bases. Per the germline V gene, CDR1 is KGHSH and CDR2 is LQKENI. DNA for the CDR3: TGTGCCAGCTCACTCCAGGACAGGGCCTATGGCTACACCTTC. Translation gives CASSLQDRAYGYTF.

The chain joins TRBV15 to TRBJ2-3; D is uncertain. The V gene lost 0 bases and the J gene lost 6 bases, with 7 bases spanning the gap. The CDR3 sequence is 13 residues long. The germline V gene encodes CDR1 LNHNV and CDR2 YYDKDF (reference sequence). The CDR3 DNA sequence: TGTGCCACCAGCAGAGATTACGGTGATACGCAGTATTTT. It specifies CATSRDYGDTQYF.

The chain couples TRBV6-5 to TRBJ2-3; a weak D match, TRBD2 (7 bases). Per germline, CDR1 MNHEY and CDR2 SVGAGI. V shed 3 bases and J shed 4 bases, with 14 bases lying between them. This CDR3 spans 15 amino acids. The CDR3 sequence: CASSYEGGPPDTQYF. The CDR3 nucleotides read TGTGCCAGCAGTTATGAGGGGGGGCCCCCAGATACGCAGTATTTT.

The chain joins TRBV4-1 to TRBJ2-7; D gene ambiguous. The V end was cut by 1 base, the J end by 2 bases, with 12 bases between. This CDR3 has 15 residues. Germline V gives CDR1 MGHRA, CDR2 YSYEKL. DNA for the CDR3: TGCGCCAGCAGCCAAGCCTTCGTTGTCACCTACGAGCAGTACTTC. Amino acids: CASSQAFVVTYEQYF.

The V call is TRBV20-1, the J call TRBJ1-5; TRBD1 is a possible D gene (6 bases). CDR1 and CDR2 from the germline V gene are DFQATT and SNEGSKA (reference sequence). The CDR3 has 14 residues. Trimming took 6 bases from V and 3 from J, leaving 15 bases between them. This CDR3 is CSANSGGNNQPQHF. CDR3 coding DNA: TGCAGTGCCAACAGTGGGGGCAACAATCAGCCCCAGCATTTT.

The J gene is TRBJ2-5, the V gene TRBV2; D is perhaps TRBD2 (5 bases). Germline values: CDR1 SNHLY, CDR2 FYNNEI. This CDR3 comprises 15 residues. Trimming removed 3 bases from V and 4 bases from J, with 15 bases in between. CDR3 nucleotides: TGTGCCAGCAGTGAGTCTTTGTCTAGCCGAGAGACCCAGTACTTC. It yields the protein CASSESLSSRETQYF.

The V call is TRBV19, the J call TRBJ2-1, with D maybe TRBD1 (5 bases). Looked up from germline, CDR1 is LNHDA and CDR2 is SQIVND (reference sequence). The CDR3 is 13 amino acids. With 3 bases removed from V and 2 bases from J, the gap between germline ends came to 5 bases. The CDR3 DNA reads as TGTGCCAGTAGTATGGACACCTACAATGAGCAGTTCTTC. Translating gives CASSMDTYNEQFF.

A few counts support this clonotype. The chain couples TRBV5-4 to TRBJ1-6; possibly TRBD1 for D (6 bases). Trimming cost V 0 bases and J 2 bases, with 6 bases left between them. This CDR3 is built from 15 residues. Germline V CDR1 and CDR2: SGHNT, YYREEE (reference sequence). Written as DNA, the CDR3 is TGTGCCAGCAGCTTGGACAGGGCCTATAATTCACCCCTCCACTTT. This translates into CASSLDRAYNSPLHF.

This clonotype was detected ten times or more. The chain joins TRBV7-9 to TRBJ1-5; D unclear. Trimming pared 6 bases from V and 4 bases from J, leaving 10 bases between. The CDR3 covers 13 residues. The germline gives CDR1 SEHNR, CDR2 FQNEAQ (reference sequence). The DNA of the CDR3 is TGTGCCAGCAGGAGTGCGGTGAATCAGCCCCAGCATTTT. Protein: CASRSAVNQPQHF.

The chain recombines TRBV6-5 with TRBJ2-7; TRBD1 aligns across 7 bases. After removal of 0 bases from V and 2 bases from J, the junction contained 4 bases not matched to a gene. This CDR3 has 15 residues. CDR1 is MNHEY, CDR2 SVGAGI, per germline. CDR3 loop: CASSYSGTVTYEQYF. The DNA of the CDR3 is TGTGCCAGCAGTTACTCAGGGACAGTAACCTACGAGCAGTACTTC.

This clonotype came up a few times. The chain employs TRBV11-2 and TRBJ1-4, with a tentative D call TRBD1 (6 bases). The CDR3 extends over 14 amino acids. Germline V gene data show CDR1 as SGHAT and CDR2 as FQNNGV. Trimming cost V 5 bases and J 13 bases, with 20 bases left between them. CDR3 residues: CASSPGDWRNGLFF. The CDR3 region has the DNA TGTGCCAGCAGCCCAGGGGACTGGAGGAACGGACTGTTTTTT.

The chain employs TRBV6-1 and TRBJ1-3, with D perhaps matching TRBD1 (6 bases). Trimming removed 5 bases from V and 4 bases from J, with 15 bases in between. Per the germline V gene, CDR1 is MNHNS and CDR2 is SASEGT. The length of the CDR3 is 15 residues. The CDR3 is CASSPIQGWGNTIYF. The CDR3 DNA sequence: TGTGCCAGCAGTCCTATTCAGGGGTGGGGAAACACCATATATTTT.

The sample holds a few counts of this clonotype. V is TRBV7-9 and J is TRBJ2-3, with D hard to call. The germline V gene encodes CDR1 SEHNR and CDR2 FQNEAQ (reference sequence). Trimming removed 5 bases from V and 6 bases from J, with 9 bases in between. The CDR3 is made up of 12 amino acids. The CDR3 region has the DNA TGTGCCAGCAGCCCGGCTATGGATACGCAGTATTTT. Translating it yields CASSPAMDTQYF. The full variable domain, its missing parts supplied by reference TRBV7-9 and TRBJ2-3, is DTGVSQNPRHKITKRGQNVTFRCDPISEHNRLYWYRQTLGQGPEFLTYFQNEAQLEKSRLLSDRFSAERPKGSFSTLEIQRTEQGDSAMYLCASSPAMDTQYFGPGTRLTVL.

This clonotype was seen repeatedly, ten times or more. V gene TRBV11-2 combines with J gene TRBJ2-1; D gene ambiguous. The CDR3 contains 12 residues. CDR1 SGHAT and CDR2 FQNNGV come from the germline V gene. V was trimmed by 1 base and J by 10 bases, leaving 8 bases between them. The CDR3 here is CASSLGGVEQFF. The CDR3 DNA reads as TGTGCCAGCAGCTTAGGCGGTGTAGAGCAGTTCTTC.

This clonotype was seen more than once but under ten times. The rearrangement uses TRBV21-1 and TRBJ1-2; the D call in the table, TRBD1, was not verified against the DNA. TRBV21-1 is a documented pseudogene. The CDR3 sequence is 18 residues long. The CDR3 spells CASSKAARGRLLPYGYTF. DNA of the CDR3: TGTGCCAGCAGCAAAGCGGCGAGGGGGCGTCTTCTCCCCTATGGCTACACCTTC.

Regarding this clonotype: The junction shows a germline mismatch at one end, possibly a read error. The chain joins TRBV5-1 to TRBJ1-2; D is possibly TRBD1 (5 bases). From germline, CDR1 is SGHRS and CDR2 YFSETQ. The CDR3 runs 13 residues. DNA of the CDR3: TGCGCCAGCAGGTTGGCAGGGAACTATGGCTACACCTTC. It yields the protein CASRLAGNYGYTF.

The chain recombines TRBV23-1 with TRBJ1-3, with D maybe TRBD1 (6 bases). TRBV23-1 is an open reading frame whose function is uncertain. The CDR3 totals 15 residues. The ends were cut back, 4 bases at V and 4 bases at J, with 14 bases in the middle. The CDR3 bases are TGCGCCAGCAGTCCCCCCGAGGGGGTAGGAAACACCATATATTTT. Its protein product is CASSPPEGVGNTIYF.

The rearrangement joins TRBV5-6 to TRBJ2-7; D is unresolved. CDR1 and CDR2 from the germline V gene are SGHDT and YYEEEE. There are 12 residues in the CDR3. Trimming took off 3 bases at V and 8 bases at J, with 12 bases between the two ends. The CDR3 DNA reads as TGTGCCAGCAGCTGGACGGAGACCCAGCAGTACTTC. Its translation is CASSWTETQQYF.

Only a few counts were recorded for this clonotype. J is TRBJ1-2 and V is TRBV5-1, with a possible D match to TRBD1 (6 bases). This CDR3 has 18 amino acids. Germline V lookup: CDR1 SGHRS, CDR2 YFSETQ. Trimming removed 4 bases at V and 2 bases at J, with 24 bases between. The CDR3 sequence: CASSPGVFLALHNYGYTF. In DNA form, the CDR3 reads TGCGCCAGCAGCCCAGGGGTCTTCCTTGCCCTCCACAACTATGGCTACACCTTC.

This CDR3 is CSATGQGVVGGNQPQHF. For the CDR3, the DNA is TGCAGTGCTACGGGACAGGGGGTGGTTGGTGGCAATCAGCCCCAGCATTTT. The rearrangement uses TRBV20-1 and TRBJ1-5; 11 bases match TRBD1. This CDR3 has 17 amino acids. Germline CDR1 is DFQATT and CDR2 is SNEGSKA (reference sequence). With 4 bases clipped from V and 2 bases from J, the junction kept 10 bases outside the gene matches.

V usage is TRBV6-5 and J usage is TRBJ1-4; D is undetermined. The CDR3 is 13 amino acids. Germline loops: CDR1 MNHEY, CDR2 SVGAGI. Trimming removed 2 bases at V and 8 bases at J, with 9 bases between. CDR3: CASSYGRREKLFF. The CDR3 nucleotides are TGTGCCAGCAGTTACGGCAGAAGAGAAAAACTGTTTTTT.

This clonotype was counted a few times. The chain recombines TRBV28 with TRBJ1-1; 8 nucleotides align to TRBD1. Germline CDR1 reads MDHEN; CDR2 reads SYDVKM. The V gene end was trimmed by 4 bases and the J gene end by 5 bases; junction bases not matched to a gene: 6. The CDR3 sequence is 14 residues long. In DNA, the CDR3 is TGTGCCAGCAGTTCAGGACAGGGATGGACTGAAGCTTTCTTT. It encodes CASSSGQGWTEAFF.

The chain couples TRBV9 to TRBJ2-1, with 9 bases aligning to TRBD2. The V segment lost 3 bases and the J segment 6 bases; nucleotides outside the gene matches: 7. The CDR3 is 15 residues long. Germline values: CDR1 SGDLS, CDR2 YYNGEE. CDR3 sequence: CASSASGTSSNEQFF. CDR3 coding DNA: TGTGCCAGCAGCGCATCTGGGACTAGCAGCAATGAGCAGTTCTTC.

This clonotype was observed a few times. The V call is TRBV20-1, the J call TRBJ1-5; TRBD1 might be the D (6 bases). Germline V gene data show CDR1 as DFQATT and CDR2 as SNEGSKA (reference sequence). The CDR3 has 14 residues. With 5 bases removed from V and 4 bases from J, the gap between germline ends came to 15 bases. The DNA of the CDR3 is TGCAGTGCTCGGACTGGGACAACAAATCAGCCCCAGCATTTT. It codes for CSARTGTTNQPQHF.

This chain uses TRBV2 with TRBJ2-2, with 8 nucleotides matching TRBD1. The trim removed 6 bases at V and 8 bases at J, leaving 11 bases unmatched. This CDR3 is 15 amino acids long. The germline V gene encodes CDR1 SNHLY and CDR2 FYNNEI. CDR3: CASSTSTGVGGELFF. CDR3 sequence (DNA): TGTGCCAGCAGCACGTCGACAGGGGTCGGGGGGGAGCTGTTTTTT.

This clonotype has only a few counts. The rearrangement joins TRBV29-1 to TRBJ2-1; 10 positions agree with TRBD1. V shed 4 bases and J 7 bases; nucleotides not matched to a gene: 13. Germline V gene data show CDR1 as SQVTM and CDR2 as ANQGSEA. CDR3 length: 16 amino acids. The chain's CDR3 is CSVAGFRTGGGNEQFF. CDR3 coding DNA: TGCAGCGTTGCCGGTTTCCGGACAGGGGGAGGGAATGAGCAGTTCTTC.